The sequence of this T cell receptor beta chain was determined in a study of T cell responses to AZD1222 COVID-19 vaccine. The CDR3 runs to 10 residues. Repertoires were generated with immunoSEQ multiplex PCR, while TCRdb's copy carries only in-frame clones and drops some. The sample has about 110,000 clones; 92% are singletons. This material consisted of peripheral blood, taken 28 days after the second AZD1222 dose. The chain couples TRBV21-1 to TRBJ1-1; the table assigns TRBD1, which was not confirmed against the DNA. TRBV21-1 is a documented pseudogene. The source of this sequence is an adult who received the AZD1222 COVID-19 vaccine. The CDR3 reads CGPGHTEAFF. In nucleotides, the CDR3 is TGTGGGCCAGGTCACACTGAAGCTTTCTTT.